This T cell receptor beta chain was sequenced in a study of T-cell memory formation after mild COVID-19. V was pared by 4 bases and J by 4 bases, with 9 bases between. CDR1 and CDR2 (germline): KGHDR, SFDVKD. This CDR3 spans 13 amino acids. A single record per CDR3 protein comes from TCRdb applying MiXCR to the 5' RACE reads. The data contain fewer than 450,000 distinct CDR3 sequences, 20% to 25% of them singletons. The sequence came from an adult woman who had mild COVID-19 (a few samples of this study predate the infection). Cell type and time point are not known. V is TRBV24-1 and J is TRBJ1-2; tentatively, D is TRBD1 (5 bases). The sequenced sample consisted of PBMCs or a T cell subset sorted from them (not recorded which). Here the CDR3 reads CATSDGTLYGYTF. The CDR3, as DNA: TGTGCCACCAGTGACGGGACTCTCTATGGCTACACCTTC.